This TCR beta chain was sequenced in a study of T-cell memory formation after mild COVID-19 (dated by TCRdb to 2020 to 2023). Looking at the study overall: TCR sequence clusters from the two donors were largely donor specific. In two donors, T-cell clones that expanded and contracted after mild COVID-19 were followed by sequencing TCRalpha and TCRbeta repertoires longitudinally. Two young, previously healthy adult volunteers, one female and one male, were included in the cohort. Summary of the overall study and its limitations: Clones contracting from day 15 to 85 had balanced CD4/CD8 phenotypes, while a second wave expanding from day 15 to 37 was biased towards CD4+. SARS-CoV-2 specificity was not confirmed for the second-wave clones peaking on day 37. The study covered only a couple of mild cases, and larger cohorts including severe cases with pre-infection samples were considered necessary. Contracting CD4+ clones appeared mostly in the CM and EM memory subsets, whereas CD8+ clones were enriched in EMRA. Some responding clones were detected in pre-infection memory, suggesting pre-existing cross-reactive memory T cells joined the SARS-CoV-2 response.

Ficoll-Paque density gradient centrifugation was the method used to isolate PBMCs. The listed sequencing device is Illumina NovaSeq 6000. TCRalpha and TCRbeta cDNA libraries were built by 5'RACE with constant-segment primers, adding sample barcodes and unique molecular identifiers. Trizol reagent was used to extract RNA from every sample. Amplification of the libraries took two PCR steps, and the second step added a second sample barcode plus Illumina TruSeq adapters. The libraries were sequenced on an Illumina NovaSeq using 2 x 150 bp paired-end reads. In the original analysis: The reads were demultiplexed and collapsed into UMI-guided consensus sequences using migec v1.2.7. With mixcr v2.1.11, UMI consensuses were aligned to TRA and TRB V and J templates and assembled into clonotypes. A clonotype was counted as expanded or contracted only when both edgeR and NoisET called the clonotype significant, with the noise models trained on biological replicates. For edgeR calls, a false discovery rate-adjusted p below 0.01 and a log2 fold-change threshold of 1 were applied. As an exploratory analysis of dynamics, PCA with hierarchical clustering was applied to max-normalized trajectories of the 1000 most abundant clonotypes. Separately sequenced CD4+ and CD8+ repertoires were used to assign the CD4 or CD8 phenotype of responding clones. TCRdb itself trimmed the public reads at Q25 with fastp, ran MiXCR and retained productive beta chains. CDR3 protein duplicates are merged, each entry listing the most common genes and DNA. The authors' filters were not applied to this entry. This sample comprises approximately 150,000 distinct CDR3 sequences, approximately 13% of them detected only once. About 3.6% of the sample lies in the top ten.

This clonotype turned up a few times. It lacks a known antigen. The sample holds no much larger clone one base away, and base qualities are not on file. CDR1 and CDR2, looked up from the germline V gene, are SGHRS and YFSETQ. The junction shows trimming of 6 bases on V and 6 bases on J, and the gene matches do not reach 8 bases of it. The CDR3 goes from the cysteine to the phenylalanine over 14 residues. Only the CDR3 portion is preserved as DNA: 42 bases, with reading frame beginning at the first base. Sequences were obtained from PBMCs or a T cell subset sorted from them (not recorded which). The chain is assembled from TRBV5-1 and TRBJ2-2, and 7 junctional nucleotides match TRBD1. The clonotype originates from a young man who had mild COVID-19 (a few samples of this study predate the infection). The sample titles of this study are shuffled in the database, so cell type and time point are left out; the donor was told from shared clones. CDR3 reads: CASNNDRVSGELFF. The DNA is TGCGCCAGCAACAATGACAGGGTATCCGGGGAGCTGTTTTTT.